Following are 19 T cell receptor beta chains from one sample sequenced in a study of T cell changes during pregnancy in multiple sclerosis. The method was immunoSEQ multiplex PCR; TCRdb's version includes in-frame clones alone and lacks a portion of them. The data contain 40,000 to 55,000 clones, about 91% of them singletons. The specimen was CD8+ T cells from peripheral blood mononuclear cells, collected after pregnancy. The receptor set was obtained from a female donor with multiple sclerosis, enrolled in a pregnancy study.

This clone occurred once. The gene calls are TRBV7-9 and TRBJ2-2, with D unresolved. The germline V and J ends were trimmed by 5 bases and 5 bases, with 9 bases remaining between them. The CDR3 sequence is 13 residues long. The germline gives CDR1 SEHNR, CDR2 FQNEAQ (reference sequence). CDR3 sequence reads: CASSPEITGELFF. The DNA for the CDR3 is TGTGCCAGCAGCCCCGAGATAACCGGGGAGCTGTTTTTT.

The chain is built from TRBV19 and TRBJ1-4; TRBD1 might be the D (5 bases). This CDR3 is built from 11 residues. Germline CDR1 and CDR2: LNHDA and SQIVND (reference sequence). The germline V and J ends were trimmed by 7 bases and 14 bases, with 14 bases remaining between them. The CDR3: CASMRGGDLFF. CDR3 sequence (DNA): TGTGCCAGTATGAGGGGAGGGGACCTGTTTTTT.

The V and J genes are TRBV25-1 and TRBJ1-1, with 7 positions matching TRBD1. Germline loops: CDR1 MGHDK, CDR2 SYGVNS. This CDR3 contains 17 residues. V lost 4 bases, J lost 1 base, and 12 bases stayed unmatched. The CDR3 DNA follows: TGTGCCAGCAGTGCTTTGCAAGAGACAGGGACGAACACTGAAGCTTTCTTT. Its translation is CASSALQETGTNTEAFF.

This clone was seen repeatedly, ten times or more. This rearrangement joins TRBV30 to TRBJ1-5; D perhaps matches TRBD1 (6 bases). Germline CDR1 and CDR2: GTSNPN and SVGIG (reference sequence). Deletions cut 2 bases from V and 5 bases from J, with 16 bases between. The CDR3 consists of 15 residues. The CDR3 DNA reads as TGTGCCTGGAGTAGGGTGGGGACATCGGATCAGCCCCAGCATTTT. It codes for CAWSRVGTSDQPQHF.

The CDR3 coding sequence is TGTGCCAGCAGTGAAAAAAGGGCCCCGCGGGAGGTGTTCTTC. It encodes CASSEKRAPREVFF. V usage is TRBV2 and J usage is TRBJ2-1; 8 nucleotides match TRBD2. The germline V gene encodes CDR1 SNHLY and CDR2 FYNNEI. This CDR3 contains 14 residues. Trimming removed 2 bases from V and 15 bases from J; junction bases left unmatched: 12.

V and J are TRBV27 and TRBJ2-1; D possibly corresponds to TRBD1 (6 bases). The CDR3 is made up of 13 amino acids. Trimming pared 3 bases from V and 8 bases from J, leaving 11 bases between. CDR1 is MNHEY, CDR2 SMNVEV, per germline (reference sequence). The CDR3 coding sequence is TGTGCCAGCAGTTTCGCACAGGGTTATGAGCAGTTCTTC. As protein: CASSFAQGYEQFF.

There are a few counts of this clone. J is TRBJ1-2 and V is TRBV6-5, with a weak D call TRBD1 (6 bases). CDR3 size: 13 residues. Germline CDR1 MNHEY, CDR2 SVGAGI. Trimming shortened V by 2 bases and J by 7 bases, and 11 bases separated the two germline ends. The CDR3 region has the DNA TGTGCCAGCAGTTACCCAGGGGCTCTTGGCTACACCTTC. Translating it yields CASSYPGALGYTF.

The chain combines TRBV5-1 with TRBJ2-2; TRBD2 matches at 8 bases. From germline, CDR1 is SGHRS and CDR2 YFSETQ. The CDR3 sequence is 16 residues long. With 3 bases clipped from V and 4 bases from J, the junction kept 8 bases outside the gene matches. In nucleotides, the CDR3 is TGCGCCAGCAGCTCTCCGGGACTAGGGATCACCGGGGAGCTGTTTTTT. It translates to CASSSPGLGITGELFF.

The chain carries TRBV12-5 and TRBJ1-4; D possibly corresponds to TRBD1 (5 bases). Germline-derived CDR1 and CDR2 are LGHNT and FRNRAP. The CDR3 loop spans 17 amino acids. V was trimmed by 3 bases and J by 7 bases, leaving 21 bases between them. CDR3 DNA sequence: TGTGCTAGTGGTTTTCTGATTATTGAGCAGGGATCTGAAAAACTGTTTTTT. Translated: CASGFLIIEQGSEKLFF.

This CDR3 is CASSSGGLGNQPQHF. The CDR3 DNA follows: TGTGCCAGCAGTTCAGGAGGTTTAGGCAATCAGCCCCAGCATTTT. The chain uses TRBV6-5 and TRBJ1-5, with D unresolved. From germline, CDR1 is MNHEY and CDR2 SVGAGI. This CDR3 region has 15 residues. V gave up 4 bases and J gave up 2 bases, with 12 bases separating them.

This chain connects TRBV30 to TRBJ1-4; 7 nucleotides match TRBD1. V shed 8 bases and J 8 bases; nucleotides not matched to a gene: 8. This CDR3 is 12 amino acids long. Germline assignment: CDR1 GTSNPN and CDR2 SVGIG (reference sequence). CDR3 sequence reads: CALDRRREKLFF. CDR3 in DNA: TGTGCCCTGGACAGGCGTAGGGAAAAACTGTTTTTT.

CDR3 loop: CASRVETYEQYF. CDR3 bases: TGCGCCAGCAGGGTGGAGACCTACGAGCAGTACTTC. The chain is built from TRBV10-2 and TRBJ2-7; D call uncertain. This CDR3 region has 12 residues. The germline gives CDR1 WSHSY, CDR2 SAAADI. Trimming removed 6 bases from V and 2 bases from J, with 8 bases in between.

The chain uses TRBV6-5 and TRBJ2-7, with TRBD2 matching over 13 bases. From germline, CDR1 is MNHEY and CDR2 SVGAGI. The CDR3 runs to 15 residues. V trimming: 6 bases; J trimming: 4 bases; junction bases outside the gene matches: 6. CDR3 DNA sequence: TGTGCCAGCAGGATACTAGCGGGGGGGCAGTACGAGCAGTACTTC. Protein: CASRILAGGQYEQYF.

The CDR3 loop is CASSWTGLAGGDKNIQYF. CDR3 DNA sequence: TGCGCCAGCAGCTGGACGGGACTAGCGGGAGGGGACAAAAACATTCAGTACTTC. This rearrangement joins TRBV5-1 to TRBJ2-4; TRBD2 matches at 16 bases. This CDR3 comprises 18 residues. The V and J ends lost 3 bases and 3 bases, in that order; junction bases with no gene match: 6. CDR1 and CDR2 (germline): SGHRS, YFSETQ. The full variable domain, in which reference TRBV5-1 and TRBJ2-4 provide the parts outside the CDR3, is KAGVTQTPRYLIKTRGQQVTLSCSPISGHRSVSWYQQTPGQGLQFLFEYFSETQRNKGNFPGRFSGRQFSNSRSEMNVSTLELGDSALYLCASSWTGLAGGDKNIQYFGAGTRLSVL.

The gene calls are TRBV19 and TRBJ1-1; the match to TRBD1 covers 7 bases. CDR1 and CDR2 (germline): LNHDA, SQIVND (reference sequence). The J segment lost 11 bases and the V segment lost 9 bases, leaving 9 bases of the junction unmatched. The CDR3 is 11 amino acids. CDR3 amino acids: CASQEGQQAFF. The CDR3 coding sequence is TGTGCCAGCCAAGAGGGACAGCAGGCTTTCTTT.

CDR3 amino acids: CASSSTGVSGNEQFF. In DNA, the CDR3 is TGTGCCAGCAGCTCTACAGGGGTCTCTGGTAATGAGCAGTTCTTC. This chain connects TRBV7-9 to TRBJ2-1; 7 nucleotides match TRBD1. The germline V gene encodes CDR1 SEHNR and CDR2 FQNEAQ (reference sequence). The CDR3 loop spans 15 amino acids. V was clipped by 4 bases and J by 7 bases; unmatched bases: 10.

This chain uses TRBV7-8 with TRBJ2-5, with a weak D call TRBD1 (6 bases). Trimming pared 3 bases from V and 4 bases from J, leaving 9 bases between. The germline V gene has CDR1 SGHVS and CDR2 FQNEAQ. This CDR3 is 13 amino acids long. DNA of the CDR3: TGTGCCAGCAGCTTGCAGGGGATAGAGACCCAGTACTTC. It is translated as CASSLQGIETQYF.

The V call is TRBV2, the J call TRBJ2-5, with 8 nucleotides matching TRBD2. Germline loops: CDR1 SNHLY, CDR2 FYNNEI. This CDR3 spans 16 amino acids. With V trimmed by 8 bases and J by 0 bases, 11 bases remained unmatched. DNA of the CDR3: TGTGCCAGCTTGCCGACTAGCGCCTTATACCAAGAGACCCAGTACTTC. Translating it yields CASLPTSALYQETQYF.

The chain uses TRBV19 and TRBJ1-2, with 8 bases identical to TRBD1. Germline CDR1 LNHDA, CDR2 SQIVND (reference sequence). Germline trimming cut 4 bases from V and 1 base from J; bases unmatched to any gene: 8. The CDR3 runs to 16 residues. The CDR3 here is CASSTGQGLINYGYTF. The CDR3 coding sequence is TGTGCCAGTAGTACCGGACAGGGTCTAATTAACTATGGCTACACCTTC.